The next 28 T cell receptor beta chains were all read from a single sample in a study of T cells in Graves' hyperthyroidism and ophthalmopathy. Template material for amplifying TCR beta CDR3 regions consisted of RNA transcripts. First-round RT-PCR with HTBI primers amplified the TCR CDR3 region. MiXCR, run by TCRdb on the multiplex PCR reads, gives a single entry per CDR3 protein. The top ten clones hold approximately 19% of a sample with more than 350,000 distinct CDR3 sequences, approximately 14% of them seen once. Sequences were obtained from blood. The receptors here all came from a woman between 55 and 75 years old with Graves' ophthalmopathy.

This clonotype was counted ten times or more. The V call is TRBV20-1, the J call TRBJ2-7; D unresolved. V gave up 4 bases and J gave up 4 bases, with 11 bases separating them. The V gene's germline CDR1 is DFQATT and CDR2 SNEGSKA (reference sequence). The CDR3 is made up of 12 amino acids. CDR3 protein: CSAKGRPYEQYF. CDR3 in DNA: TGCAGTGCTAAGGGCAGACCTTACGAGCAGTACTTC.

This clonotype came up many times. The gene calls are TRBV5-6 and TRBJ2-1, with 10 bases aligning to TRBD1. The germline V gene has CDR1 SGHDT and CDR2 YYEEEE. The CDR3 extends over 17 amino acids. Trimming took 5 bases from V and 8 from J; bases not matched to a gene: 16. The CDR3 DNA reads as TGTGCCAGCAGAGATCATAAACGGGACAGGGGAGGTTATGAGCAGTTCTTC. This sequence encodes CASRDHKRDRGGYEQFF.

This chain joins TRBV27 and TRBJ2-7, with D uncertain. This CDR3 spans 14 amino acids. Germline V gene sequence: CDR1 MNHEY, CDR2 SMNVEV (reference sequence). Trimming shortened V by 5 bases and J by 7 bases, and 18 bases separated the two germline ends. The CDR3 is CASSPLAQRWEQYF. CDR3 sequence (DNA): TGTGCCAGCAGTCCCTTAGCCCAGCGTTGGGAGCAGTACTTC.

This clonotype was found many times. CDR3 protein: CASSVEGRETQYF. Here the CDR3 DNA reads TGTGCCAGCAGCGTAGAAGGGCGGGAGACCCAGTACTTC. The rearrangement uses TRBV9 and TRBJ2-5; the D is unclear. Germline CDR1 and CDR2: SGDLS and YYNGEE. The CDR3 consists of 13 residues. Trimming took 0 bases from V and 5 from J, leaving 8 bases between them.

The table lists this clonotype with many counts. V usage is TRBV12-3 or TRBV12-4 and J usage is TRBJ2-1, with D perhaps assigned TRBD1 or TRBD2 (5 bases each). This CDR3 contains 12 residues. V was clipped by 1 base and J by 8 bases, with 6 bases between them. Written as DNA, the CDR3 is TGTGCCAGCAGTTTAGGAGGGGATGAGCAGTTCTTC. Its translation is CASSLGGDEQFF.

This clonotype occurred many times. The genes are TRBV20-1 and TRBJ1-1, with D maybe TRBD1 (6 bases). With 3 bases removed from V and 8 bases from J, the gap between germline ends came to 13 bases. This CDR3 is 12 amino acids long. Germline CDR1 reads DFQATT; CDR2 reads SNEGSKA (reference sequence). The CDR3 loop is CSASTGRWEAFF. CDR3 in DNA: TGCAGTGCTAGTACAGGGCGCTGGGAAGCTTTCTTT.

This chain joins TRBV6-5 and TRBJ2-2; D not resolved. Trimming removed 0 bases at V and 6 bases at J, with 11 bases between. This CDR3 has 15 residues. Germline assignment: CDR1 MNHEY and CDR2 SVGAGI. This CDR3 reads CASSYSPAMAGELFF. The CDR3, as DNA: TGTGCCAGCAGTTACTCTCCCGCTATGGCCGGGGAGCTGTTTTTT.

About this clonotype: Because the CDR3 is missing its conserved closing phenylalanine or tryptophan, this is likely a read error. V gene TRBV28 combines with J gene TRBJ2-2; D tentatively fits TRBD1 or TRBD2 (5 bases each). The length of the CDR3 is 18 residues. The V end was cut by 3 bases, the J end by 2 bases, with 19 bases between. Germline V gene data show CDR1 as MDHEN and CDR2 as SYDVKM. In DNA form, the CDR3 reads TGTGCCAGCAGTTTTAGGAGGACCGGGACCATTAACACCGGGGAGCTGTTTCTT. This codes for CASSFRRTGTINTGELFL.

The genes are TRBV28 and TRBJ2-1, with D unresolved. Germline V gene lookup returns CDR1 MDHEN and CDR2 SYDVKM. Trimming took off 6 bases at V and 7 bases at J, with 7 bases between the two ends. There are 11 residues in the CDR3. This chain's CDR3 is CASSKGNEQFF. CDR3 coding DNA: TGTGCCAGCAGCAAGGGTAATGAGCAGTTCTTC.

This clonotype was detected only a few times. The DNA for the CDR3 is TGTGCCAGCAGTGTACGGGACAGGGATTTCGAGCAGTACTTC. Protein product: CASSVRDRDFEQYF. The gene calls are TRBV27 and TRBJ2-7, with TRBD1 matching 9 bases. The germline V gene encodes CDR1 MNHEY and CDR2 SMNVEV (reference sequence). The CDR3 is 14 amino acids. With 5 bases clipped from V and 6 bases from J, the junction kept 8 bases outside the gene matches.

CDR3 protein: CASKRGSNTEAFF. In DNA form, the CDR3 reads TGTGCCAGTAAAAGGGGGAGTAACACTGAAGCTTTCTTT. This sequence joins TRBV25-1 and TRBJ1-1, with D possibly TRBD1 on 6 matching bases. This CDR3 comprises 13 residues. V shed 9 bases and J shed 2 bases, with 13 bases lying between them. CDR1 MGHDK and CDR2 SYGVNS come from the germline V gene.

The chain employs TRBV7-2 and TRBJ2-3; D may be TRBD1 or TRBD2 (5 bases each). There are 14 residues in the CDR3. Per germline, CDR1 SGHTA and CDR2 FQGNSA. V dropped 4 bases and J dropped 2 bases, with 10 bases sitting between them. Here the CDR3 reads CASSWGKHTDTQYF. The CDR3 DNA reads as TGTGCCAGCAGCTGGGGGAAGCACACAGATACGCAGTATTTT.

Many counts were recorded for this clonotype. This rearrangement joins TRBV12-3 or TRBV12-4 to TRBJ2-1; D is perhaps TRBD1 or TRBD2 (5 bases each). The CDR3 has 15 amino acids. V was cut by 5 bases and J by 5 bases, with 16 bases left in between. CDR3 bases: TGTGCCAGCAGTACCGAAGGGACCTACCACAATGAGCAGTTCTTC. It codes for CASSTEGTYHNEQFF.

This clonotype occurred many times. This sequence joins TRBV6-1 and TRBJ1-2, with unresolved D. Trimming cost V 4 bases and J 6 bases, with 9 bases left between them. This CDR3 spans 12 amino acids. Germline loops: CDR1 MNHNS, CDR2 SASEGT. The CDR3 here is CASSVGWDGYTF. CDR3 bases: TGTGCCAGCAGTGTAGGATGGGATGGCTACACCTTC.

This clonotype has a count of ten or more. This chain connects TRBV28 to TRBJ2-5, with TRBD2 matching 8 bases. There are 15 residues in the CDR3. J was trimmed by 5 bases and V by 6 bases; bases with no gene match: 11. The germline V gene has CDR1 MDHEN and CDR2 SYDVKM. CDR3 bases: TGTGCCAGCAGAAGAAGCGGGAGCCCCCCGGAGACCCAGTACTTC. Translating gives CASRRSGSPPETQYF.

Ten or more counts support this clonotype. Here the CDR3 reads CASSLRGAGDEQYF. CDR3 bases: TGTGCCAGCAGCTTGAGGGGGGCCGGGGACGAGCAGTACTTC. The chain combines TRBV11-2 with TRBJ2-7; D possibly uses TRBD1 or TRBD2 (6 bases each). The germline V and J ends were trimmed by 3 bases and 5 bases, with 14 bases remaining between them. The germline V gene has CDR1 SGHAT and CDR2 FQNNGV. The CDR3 has 14 amino acids.

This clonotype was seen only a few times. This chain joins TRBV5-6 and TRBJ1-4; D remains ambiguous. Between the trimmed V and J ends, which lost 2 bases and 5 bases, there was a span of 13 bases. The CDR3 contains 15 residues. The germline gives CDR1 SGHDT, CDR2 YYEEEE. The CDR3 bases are TGTGCCAGCAGCTTCGGCGGGGAGAAAAATGAAAAACTGTTTTTT. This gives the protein CASSFGGEKNEKLFF.

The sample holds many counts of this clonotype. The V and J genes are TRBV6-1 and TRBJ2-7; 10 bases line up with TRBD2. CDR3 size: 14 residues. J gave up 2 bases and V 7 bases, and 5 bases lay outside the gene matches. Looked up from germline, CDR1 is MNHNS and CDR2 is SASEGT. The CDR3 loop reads CASTPSGRAYEQYF. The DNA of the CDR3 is TGTGCCAGCACCCCTAGCGGGAGAGCCTACGAGCAGTACTTC.

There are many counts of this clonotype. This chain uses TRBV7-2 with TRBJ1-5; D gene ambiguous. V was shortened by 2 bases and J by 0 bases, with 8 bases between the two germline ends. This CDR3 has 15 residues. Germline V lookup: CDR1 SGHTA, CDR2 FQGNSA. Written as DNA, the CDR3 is TGTGCCAGCAGCTTACGTGGGAATAGCAATCAGCCCCAGCATTTT. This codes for CASSLRGNSNQPQHF.

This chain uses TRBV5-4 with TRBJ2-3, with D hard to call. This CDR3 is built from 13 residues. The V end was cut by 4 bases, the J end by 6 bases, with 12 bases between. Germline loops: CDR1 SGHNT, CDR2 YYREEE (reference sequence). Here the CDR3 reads CASSTDLVDTQYF. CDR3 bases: TGTGCCAGCAGCACCGACCTAGTGGATACGCAGTATTTT.

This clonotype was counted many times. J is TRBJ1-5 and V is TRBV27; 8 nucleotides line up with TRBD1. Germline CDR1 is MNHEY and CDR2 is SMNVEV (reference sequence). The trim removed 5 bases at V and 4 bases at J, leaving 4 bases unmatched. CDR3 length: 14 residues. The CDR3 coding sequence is TGTGCCAGCAGTAACCGGGACAGGAATCAGCCCCAGCATTTT. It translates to CASSNRDRNQPQHF.

CDR3 bases: TGTGCCAGCAGCTGGGGGTTAAGCGGGAGGGCCTCTAGCACAGATACGCAGTATTTT. Translation: CASSWGLSGRASSTDTQYF. V and J are TRBV5-6 and TRBJ2-3; 10 bases are shared with TRBD2. Trimming cost V 3 bases and J 0 bases; bases outside gene matches: 13. The CDR3 length is 19 residues. Germline V gene sequence: CDR1 SGHDT, CDR2 YYEEEE.

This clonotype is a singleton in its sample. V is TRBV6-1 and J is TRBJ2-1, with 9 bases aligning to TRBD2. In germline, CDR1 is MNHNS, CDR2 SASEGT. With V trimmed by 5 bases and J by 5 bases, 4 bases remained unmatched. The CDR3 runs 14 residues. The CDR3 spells CASSMAGGNNEQFF. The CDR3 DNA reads TGTGCCAGCAGTATGGCGGGAGGGAACAATGAGCAGTTCTTC.

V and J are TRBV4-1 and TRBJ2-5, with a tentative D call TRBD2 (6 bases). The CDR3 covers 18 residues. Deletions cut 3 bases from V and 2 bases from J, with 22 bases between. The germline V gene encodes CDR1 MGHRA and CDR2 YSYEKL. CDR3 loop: CASSHPPGRDPLQETQYF. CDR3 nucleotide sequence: TGCGCCAGCAGCCATCCCCCAGGGCGGGACCCGCTGCAAGAGACCCAGTACTTC.

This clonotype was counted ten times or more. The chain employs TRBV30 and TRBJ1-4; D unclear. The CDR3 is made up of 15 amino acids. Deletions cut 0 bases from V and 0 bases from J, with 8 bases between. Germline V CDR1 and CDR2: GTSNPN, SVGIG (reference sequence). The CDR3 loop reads CAWSVLAATNEKLFF. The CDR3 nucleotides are TGTGCCTGGAGTGTACTAGCTGCAACTAATGAAAAACTGTTTTTT. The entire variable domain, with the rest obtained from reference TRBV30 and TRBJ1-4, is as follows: SQTIHQWPATLVQPVGSPLSLECTVEGTSNPNLYWYRQAAGRGLQLLFYSVGIGQISSEVPQNLSASRPQDRQFILSSKKLLLSDSGFYLCAWSVLAATNEKLFFGSGTQLSVL.

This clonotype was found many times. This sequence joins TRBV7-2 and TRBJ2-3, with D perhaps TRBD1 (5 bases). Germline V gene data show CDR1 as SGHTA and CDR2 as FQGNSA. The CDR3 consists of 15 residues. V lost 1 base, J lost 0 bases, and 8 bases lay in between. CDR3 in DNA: TGTGCCAGCAGCTTAGTGGACATTAGCACAGATACGCAGTATTTT. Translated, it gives CASSLVDISTDTQYF. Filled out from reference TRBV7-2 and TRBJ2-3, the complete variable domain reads GAGVSQSPSNKVTEKGKDVELRCDPISGHTALYWYRQSLGQGLEFLIYFQGNSAPDKSGLPSDRFSAERTGGSVSTLTIQRTQQEDSAVYLCASSLVDISTDTQYFGPGTRLTVL.

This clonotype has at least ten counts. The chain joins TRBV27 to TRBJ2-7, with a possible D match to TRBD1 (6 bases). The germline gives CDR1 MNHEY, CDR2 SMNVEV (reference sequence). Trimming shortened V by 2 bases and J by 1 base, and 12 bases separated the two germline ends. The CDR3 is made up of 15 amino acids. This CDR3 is CASSLRGTLSYEQYF. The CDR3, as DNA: TGTGCCAGCAGTTTACGTGGGACACTTTCCTACGAGCAGTACTTC.

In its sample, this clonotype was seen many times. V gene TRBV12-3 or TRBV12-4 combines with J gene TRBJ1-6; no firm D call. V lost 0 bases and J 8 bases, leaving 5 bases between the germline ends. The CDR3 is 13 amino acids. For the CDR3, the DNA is TGTGCCAGCAGTTTAGCACGGGATTCACCCCTCCACTTT. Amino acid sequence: CASSLARDSPLHF.